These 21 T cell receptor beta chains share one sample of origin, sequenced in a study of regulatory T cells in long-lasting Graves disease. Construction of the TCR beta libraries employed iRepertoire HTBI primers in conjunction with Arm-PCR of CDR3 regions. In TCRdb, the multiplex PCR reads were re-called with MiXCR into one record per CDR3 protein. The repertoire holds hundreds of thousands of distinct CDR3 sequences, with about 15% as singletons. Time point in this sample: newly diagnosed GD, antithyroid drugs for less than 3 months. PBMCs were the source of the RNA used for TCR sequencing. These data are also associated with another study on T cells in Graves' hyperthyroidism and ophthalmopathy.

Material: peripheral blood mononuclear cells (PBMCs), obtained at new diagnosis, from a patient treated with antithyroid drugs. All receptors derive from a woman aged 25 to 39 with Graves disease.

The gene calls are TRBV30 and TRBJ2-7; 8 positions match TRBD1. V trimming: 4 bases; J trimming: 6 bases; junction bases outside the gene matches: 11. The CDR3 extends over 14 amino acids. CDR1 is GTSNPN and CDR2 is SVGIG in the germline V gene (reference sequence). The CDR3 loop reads CAWITGTGSIEQYF. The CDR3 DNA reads TGTGCCTGGATCACCGGGACAGGCTCAATCGAGCAGTACTTC.

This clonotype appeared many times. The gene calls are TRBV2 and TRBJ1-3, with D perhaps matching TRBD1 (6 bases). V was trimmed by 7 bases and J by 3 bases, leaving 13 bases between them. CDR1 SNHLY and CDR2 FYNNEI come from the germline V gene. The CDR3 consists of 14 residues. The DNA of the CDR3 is TGTGCCAGCAACAAACAGGGAGGTGGAAACACCATATATTTT. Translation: CASNKQGGGNTIYF.

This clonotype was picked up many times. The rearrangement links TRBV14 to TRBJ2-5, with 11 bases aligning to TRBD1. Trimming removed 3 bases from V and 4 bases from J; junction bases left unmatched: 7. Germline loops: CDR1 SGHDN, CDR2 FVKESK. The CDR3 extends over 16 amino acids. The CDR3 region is CASSQWTGGSGETQYF. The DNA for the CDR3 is TGTGCCAGCAGCCAGTGGACAGGGGGCTCTGGAGAGACCCAGTACTTC.

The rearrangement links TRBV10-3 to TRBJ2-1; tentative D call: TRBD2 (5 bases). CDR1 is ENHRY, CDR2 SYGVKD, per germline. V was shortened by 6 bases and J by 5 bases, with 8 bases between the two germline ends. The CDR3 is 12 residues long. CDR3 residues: CAISQLDNEQFF. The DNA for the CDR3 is TGTGCCATCAGCCAACTAGACAATGAGCAGTTCTTC.

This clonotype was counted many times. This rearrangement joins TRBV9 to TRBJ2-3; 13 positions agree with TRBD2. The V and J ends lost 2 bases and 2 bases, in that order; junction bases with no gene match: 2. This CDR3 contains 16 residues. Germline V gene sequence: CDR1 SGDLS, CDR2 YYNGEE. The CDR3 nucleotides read TGTGCCAGCAGCGTGGGGACTAGCGGGACCACAGATACGCAGTATTTT. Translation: CASSVGTSGTTDTQYF.

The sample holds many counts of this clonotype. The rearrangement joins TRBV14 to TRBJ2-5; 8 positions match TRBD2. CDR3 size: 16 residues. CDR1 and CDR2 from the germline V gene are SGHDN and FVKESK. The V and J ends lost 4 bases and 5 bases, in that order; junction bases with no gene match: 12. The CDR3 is CASSPTSGGPKETQYF. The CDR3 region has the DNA TGTGCCAGCAGCCCCACCTCGGGAGGGCCCAAGGAGACCCAGTACTTC.

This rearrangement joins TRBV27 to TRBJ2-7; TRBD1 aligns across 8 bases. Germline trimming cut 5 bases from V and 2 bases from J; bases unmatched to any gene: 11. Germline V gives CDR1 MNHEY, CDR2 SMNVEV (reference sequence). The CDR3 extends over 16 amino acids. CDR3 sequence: CASSTTGGTGPYEQYF. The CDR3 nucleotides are TGTGCCAGCAGTACCACCGGTGGGACAGGTCCCTACGAGCAGTACTTC.

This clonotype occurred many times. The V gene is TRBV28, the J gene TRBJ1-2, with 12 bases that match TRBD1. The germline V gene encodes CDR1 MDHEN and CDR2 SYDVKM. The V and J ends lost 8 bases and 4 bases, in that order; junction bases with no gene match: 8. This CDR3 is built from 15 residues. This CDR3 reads CASWDRGLLGYGYTF. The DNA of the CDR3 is TGTGCCAGCTGGGACAGGGGGCTACTTGGCTATGGCTACACCTTC.

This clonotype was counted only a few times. The CDR3 coding sequence is TGTGCCAGCAGTGATCGGATGTCCTCTGGAAACACCATATATTTT. It translates to CASSDRMSSGNTIYF. The chain recombines TRBV6-1 with TRBJ1-3; the D is unclear. The CDR3 is 15 amino acids. Germline CDR1 reads MNHNS; CDR2 reads SASEGT. Trimming shortened V by 3 bases and J by 0 bases, and 9 bases separated the two germline ends.

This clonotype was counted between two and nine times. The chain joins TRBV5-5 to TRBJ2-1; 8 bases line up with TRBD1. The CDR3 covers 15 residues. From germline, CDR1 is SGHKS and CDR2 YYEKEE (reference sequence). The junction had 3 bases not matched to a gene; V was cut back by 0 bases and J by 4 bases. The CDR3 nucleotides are TGTGCCAGCAGCTTGGCGGGACAGGTGTACAATGAGCAGTTCTTC. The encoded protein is CASSLAGQVYNEQFF.

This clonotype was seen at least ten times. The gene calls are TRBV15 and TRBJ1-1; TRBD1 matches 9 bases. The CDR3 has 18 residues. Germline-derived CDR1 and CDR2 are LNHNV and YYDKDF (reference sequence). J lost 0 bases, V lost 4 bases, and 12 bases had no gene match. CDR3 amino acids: CATSTSGTGFWMNTEAFF. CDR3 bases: TGTGCCACCAGCACCTCCGGGACAGGGTTTTGGATGAACACTGAAGCTTTCTTT.

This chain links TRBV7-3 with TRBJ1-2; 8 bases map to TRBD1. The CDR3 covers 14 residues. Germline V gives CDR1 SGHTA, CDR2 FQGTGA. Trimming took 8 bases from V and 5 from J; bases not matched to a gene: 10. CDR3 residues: CASGHTGGKYGYTF. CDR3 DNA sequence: TGTGCCAGCGGCCATACAGGGGGGAAATATGGCTACACCTTC.

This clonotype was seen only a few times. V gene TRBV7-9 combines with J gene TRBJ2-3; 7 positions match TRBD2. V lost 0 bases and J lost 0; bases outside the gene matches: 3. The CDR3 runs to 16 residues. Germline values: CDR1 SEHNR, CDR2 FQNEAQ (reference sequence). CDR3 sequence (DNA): TGTGCCAGCAGCTTAGCGCGGGGGACTAGCACAGATACGCAGTATTTT. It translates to CASSLARGTSTDTQYF.

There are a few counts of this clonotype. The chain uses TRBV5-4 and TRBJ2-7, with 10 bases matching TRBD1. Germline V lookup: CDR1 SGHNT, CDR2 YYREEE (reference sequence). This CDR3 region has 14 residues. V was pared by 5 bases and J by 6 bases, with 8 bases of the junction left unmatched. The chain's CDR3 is CASRQTGGNPEQYF. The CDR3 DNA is TGTGCCAGCAGACAGACAGGGGGCAATCCCGAGCAGTACTTC.

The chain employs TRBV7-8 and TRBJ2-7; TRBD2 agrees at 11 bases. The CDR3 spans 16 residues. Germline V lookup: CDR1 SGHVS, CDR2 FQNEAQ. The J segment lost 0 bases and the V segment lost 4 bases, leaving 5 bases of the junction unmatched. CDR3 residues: CASSYPGLADSYEQYF. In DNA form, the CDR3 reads TGTGCCAGCAGCTACCCGGGACTAGCGGACTCCTACGAGCAGTACTTC.

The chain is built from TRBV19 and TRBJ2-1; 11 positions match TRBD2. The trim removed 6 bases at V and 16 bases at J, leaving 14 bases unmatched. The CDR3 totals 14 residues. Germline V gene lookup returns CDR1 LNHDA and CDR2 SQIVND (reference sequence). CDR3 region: CASSIHGTSGNPFF. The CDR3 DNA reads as TGTGCCAGTAGCATTCACGGGACTAGCGGCAATCCCTTCTTC.

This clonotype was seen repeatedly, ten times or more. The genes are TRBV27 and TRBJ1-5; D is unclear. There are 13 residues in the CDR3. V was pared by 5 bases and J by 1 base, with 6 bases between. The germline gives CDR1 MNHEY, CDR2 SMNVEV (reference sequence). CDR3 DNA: TGTGCCAGCAGTCTGAAGAGCAATCAGCCCCAGCATTTT. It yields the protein CASSLKSNQPQHF.

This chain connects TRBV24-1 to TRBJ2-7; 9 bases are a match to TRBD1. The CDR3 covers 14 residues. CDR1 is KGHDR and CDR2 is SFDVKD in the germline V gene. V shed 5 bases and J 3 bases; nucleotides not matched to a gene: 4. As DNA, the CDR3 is TGTGCCACCAGTGGGACAGGGGTGAGCTACGAGCAGTACTTC. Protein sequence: CATSGTGVSYEQYF.

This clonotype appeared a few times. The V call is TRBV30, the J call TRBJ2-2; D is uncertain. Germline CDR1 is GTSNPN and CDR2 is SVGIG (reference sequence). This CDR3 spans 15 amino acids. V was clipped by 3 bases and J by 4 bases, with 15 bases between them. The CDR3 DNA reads TGTGCCTGGAGCTCCTGGCCTGCAACCACCGGGGAGCTGTTTTTT. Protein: CAWSSWPATTGELFF.

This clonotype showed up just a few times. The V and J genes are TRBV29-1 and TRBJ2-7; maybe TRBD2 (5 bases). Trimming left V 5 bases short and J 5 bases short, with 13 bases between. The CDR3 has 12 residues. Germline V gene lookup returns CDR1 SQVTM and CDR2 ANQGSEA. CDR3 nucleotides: TGCAGCGTTCTGGGAGAAGGTGACGAGCAGTACTTC. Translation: CSVLGEGDEQYF.

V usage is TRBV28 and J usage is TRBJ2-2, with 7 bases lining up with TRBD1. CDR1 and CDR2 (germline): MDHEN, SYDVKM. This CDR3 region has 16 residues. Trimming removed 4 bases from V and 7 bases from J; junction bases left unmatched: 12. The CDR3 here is CASSSPSTGILGELFF. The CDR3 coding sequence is TGTGCCAGCAGTTCCCCCTCGACAGGGATTCTCGGGGAGCTGTTTTTT.